This entry is about one T cell receptor (beta chain). This entry belongs to a study of control samples from healthy donors and cancer patients. The germline V gene has CDR1 LNHDA and CDR2 SQIVND (reference sequence). The CDR3 length is 15 residues. The trim removed 6 bases at V and 0 bases at J, leaving 4 bases unmatched. The method was immunoSEQ multiplex PCR; TCRdb's version includes in-frame clones alone and lacks a portion of them. The sample records 150,000 to 200,000 clones, 80% to 95% being singletons. This TCR came from a woman aged 40 to 49 in good health. The sample taken for sequencing was blood. This chain links TRBV19 with TRBJ2-1; 8 bases map to TRBD2. The CDR3, as DNA: TGTGCCAGTAGCACTACTAGCGGCTCCTACAATGAGCAGTTCTTC. Translated: CASSTTSGSYNEQFF.